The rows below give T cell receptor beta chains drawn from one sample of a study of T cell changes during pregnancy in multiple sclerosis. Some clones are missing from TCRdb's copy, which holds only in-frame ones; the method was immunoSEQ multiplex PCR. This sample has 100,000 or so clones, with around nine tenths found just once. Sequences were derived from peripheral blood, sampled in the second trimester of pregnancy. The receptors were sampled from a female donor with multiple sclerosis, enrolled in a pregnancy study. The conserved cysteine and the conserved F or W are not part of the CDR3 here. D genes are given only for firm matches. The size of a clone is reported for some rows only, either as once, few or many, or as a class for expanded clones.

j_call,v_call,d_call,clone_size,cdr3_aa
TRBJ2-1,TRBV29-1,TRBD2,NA,SVAEKTSGRTDEQF
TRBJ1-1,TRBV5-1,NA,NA,ASSLGGLNTEAF
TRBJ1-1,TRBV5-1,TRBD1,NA,ASSSLGQVNTEAF
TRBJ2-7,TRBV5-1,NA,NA,ASSLGLAIGEQY
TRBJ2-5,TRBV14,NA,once,ASSQERMAFSGTQY
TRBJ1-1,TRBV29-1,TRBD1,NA,SVGTVVVTEAF
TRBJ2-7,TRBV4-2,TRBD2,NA,ASSQVSSGTSGLTYEQY
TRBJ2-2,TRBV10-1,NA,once,ASSGRGELF
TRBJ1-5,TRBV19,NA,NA,ASTIGGGNQPQH
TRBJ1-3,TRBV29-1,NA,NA,SVAGPRGSGNTIY
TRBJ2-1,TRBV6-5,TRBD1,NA,ASRSGGNEQF
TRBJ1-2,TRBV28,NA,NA,ASTVPGVAAGYGYT
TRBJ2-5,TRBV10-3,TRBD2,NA,AISESLAGGQEETQY
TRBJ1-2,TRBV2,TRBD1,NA,ASRGTGGHGYT
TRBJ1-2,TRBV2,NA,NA,ASSEPTTNGYT
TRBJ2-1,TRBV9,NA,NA,ASSVAGTLLSSYNEQF
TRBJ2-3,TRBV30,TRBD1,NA,AWSVGQRGTDTQY
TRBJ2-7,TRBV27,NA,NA,ASSLSGTHSYEQY
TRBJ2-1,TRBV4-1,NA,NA,ASSQEGRGANEQF
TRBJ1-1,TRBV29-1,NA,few,SVEHAGRGAF
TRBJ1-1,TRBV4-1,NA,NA,ASSSSGDSTEAF
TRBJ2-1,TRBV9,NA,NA,ASSVKDTSYNEQF
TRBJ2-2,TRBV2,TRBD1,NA,ASSETGGRTGELF
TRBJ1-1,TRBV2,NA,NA,ASSEVQGGRTF
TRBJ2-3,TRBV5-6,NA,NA,ASSLGSRTDTQY
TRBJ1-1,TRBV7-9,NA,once,ASSLDSHTEAF
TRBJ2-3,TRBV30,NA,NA,AWSPGGRSTDTQY
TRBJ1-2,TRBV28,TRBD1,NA,ASSEGGRGYGYT
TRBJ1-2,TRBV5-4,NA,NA,ASSFGGSYGYT
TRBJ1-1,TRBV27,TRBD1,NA,ATGGQGARGTEAF
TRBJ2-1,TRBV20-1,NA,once,SAPRDEQF
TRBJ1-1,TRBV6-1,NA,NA,ASSYDPGIGEAF
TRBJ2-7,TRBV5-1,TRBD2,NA,ASSAGLAGGLYEQY
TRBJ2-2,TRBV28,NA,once,ASSPQGGKAGELF
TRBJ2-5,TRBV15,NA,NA,ATSRQQETQY
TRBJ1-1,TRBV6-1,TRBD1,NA,ASSLTGSRPEAF
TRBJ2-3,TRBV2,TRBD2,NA,ALAGINTDTQY
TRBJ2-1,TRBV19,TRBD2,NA,ASSFGTSANNEQF
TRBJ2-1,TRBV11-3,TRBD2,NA,ASSPGGAGGREQF
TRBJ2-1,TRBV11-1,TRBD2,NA,ASSLFDGRANEQF
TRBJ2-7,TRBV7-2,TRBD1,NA,ASSLAGTGVNEQY
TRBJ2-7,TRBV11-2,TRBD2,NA,ASSFLTSGSYSYEQY
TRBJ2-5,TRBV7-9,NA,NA,ASSSGETQY
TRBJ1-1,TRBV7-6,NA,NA,ASSPTGTEAF